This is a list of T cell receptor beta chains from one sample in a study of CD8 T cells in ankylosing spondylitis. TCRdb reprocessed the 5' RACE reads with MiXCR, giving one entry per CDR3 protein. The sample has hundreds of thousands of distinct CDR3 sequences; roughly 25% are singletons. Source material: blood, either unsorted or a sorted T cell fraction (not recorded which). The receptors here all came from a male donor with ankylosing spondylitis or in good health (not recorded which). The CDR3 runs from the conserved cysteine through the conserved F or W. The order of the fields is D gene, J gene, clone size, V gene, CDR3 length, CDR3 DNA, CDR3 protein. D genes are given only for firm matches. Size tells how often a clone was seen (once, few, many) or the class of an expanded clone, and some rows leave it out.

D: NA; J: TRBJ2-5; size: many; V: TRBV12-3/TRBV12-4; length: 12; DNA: TGTGCCAGCAGTCCCCCCGAAAGGGCCCAGTACTTC; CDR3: CASSPPERAQYF
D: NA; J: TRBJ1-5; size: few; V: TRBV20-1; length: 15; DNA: TGCAGTATGTCTCAGGGGACTCCCGGAAATCAGCCCCAGCATTTT; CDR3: CSMSQGTPGNQPQHF
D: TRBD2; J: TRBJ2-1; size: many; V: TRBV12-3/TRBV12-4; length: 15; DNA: TGTGCCAGCAGTAAATCGACTAGCGGCTACAATGAGCAGTTCTTC; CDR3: CASSKSTSGYNEQFF
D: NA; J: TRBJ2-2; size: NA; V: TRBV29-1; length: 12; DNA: TGCAGCGTTACGCGGACGACCGGGGAGCTGTTTTTT; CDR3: CSVTRTTGELFF
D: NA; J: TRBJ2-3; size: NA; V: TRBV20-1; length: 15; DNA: TGCAGTGCTAGAACCGGACACTCCTTCACAGATACGCAGTATTTT; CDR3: CSARTGHSFTDTQYF
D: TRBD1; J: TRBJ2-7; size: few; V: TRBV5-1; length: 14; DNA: TGCGCCAGCAGCTCACAGGGGGCTACTTACGAGCAGTACTTC; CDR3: CASSSQGATYEQYF
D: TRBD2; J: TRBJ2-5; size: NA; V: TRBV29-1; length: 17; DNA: TGCAGCGTGTCCGCCGGGACTAGCGGAAGTACGCAAGAGACCCAGTACTTC; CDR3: CSVSAGTSGSTQETQYF
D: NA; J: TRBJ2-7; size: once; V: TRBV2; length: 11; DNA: TGTGCCAGCAGCCCCATCCACGAGCAGTACTTC; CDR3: CASSPIHEQYF
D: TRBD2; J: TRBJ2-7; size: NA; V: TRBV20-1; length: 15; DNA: TGCAGTGCTAGAGGGACACTAGCGGGAGGGTCCGAGCAGTACTTC; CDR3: CSARGTLAGGSEQYF
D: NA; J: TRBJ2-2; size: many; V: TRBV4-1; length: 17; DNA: TGCGCCAGCAGCCAAGGTGCAGTTTCAGGGCCCGGCGGGGAGCTGTTTTTT; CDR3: CASSQGAVSGPGGELFF
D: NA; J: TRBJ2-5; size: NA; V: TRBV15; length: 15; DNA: TGTGCCACCAGCAGAGGAAAGACAGATCAAGAGACCCAGTACTTC; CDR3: CATSRGKTDQETQYF
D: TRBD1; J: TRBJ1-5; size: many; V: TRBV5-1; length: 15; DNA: TGCGCCAGCAGCCCCGGGGACAGTCCGAATCAGCCCCAGCATTTT; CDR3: CASSPGDSPNQPQHF
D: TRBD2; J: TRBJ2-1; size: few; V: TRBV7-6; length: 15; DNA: TGTGCCAGCAGCTCCTTAGCGGGAGGTCTAAATGAGCAGTTCTTC; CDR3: CASSSLAGGLNEQFF
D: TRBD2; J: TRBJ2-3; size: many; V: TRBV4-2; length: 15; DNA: TGTGCCAGCAGCCGACCGACTAGCGGCACAGATACGCAGTATTTT; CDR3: CASSRPTSGTDTQYF
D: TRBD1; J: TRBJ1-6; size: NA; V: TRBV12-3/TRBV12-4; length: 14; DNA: TGTGCCAGCAGCGGGACAGGATATAATTCACCCCTCCACTTT; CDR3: CASSGTGYNSPLHF
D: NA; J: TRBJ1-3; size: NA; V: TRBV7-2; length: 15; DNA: TGTGCCAGCAGCTTAGGCGGCTACTCTGGAAACACCATATATTTT; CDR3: CASSLGGYSGNTIYF
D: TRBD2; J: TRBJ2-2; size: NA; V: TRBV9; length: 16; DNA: TGTGCCAGCAGCGTAGTTCCGCGGGAGTTGACCGGGGAGCTGTTTTTT; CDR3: CASSVVPRELTGELFF
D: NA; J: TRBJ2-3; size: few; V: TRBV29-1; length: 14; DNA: TGCAGCGTTCGGTCAGGGGCTAGCACAGATACGCAGTATTTT; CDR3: CSVRSGASTDTQYF
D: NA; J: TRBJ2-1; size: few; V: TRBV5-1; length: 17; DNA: TGCGCCAGCAGCTTGCGGCCCGGGAGTCTGATACGGAATGAGCAGTTCTTC; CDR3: CASSLRPGSLIRNEQFF
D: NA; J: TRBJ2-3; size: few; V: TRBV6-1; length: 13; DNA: TGTGCCAGCAGGGGCGGGAGCACAGATACGCAGTATTTT; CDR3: CASRGGSTDTQYF
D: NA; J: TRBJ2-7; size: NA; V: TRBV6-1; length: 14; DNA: TGTGCCAGCGCCCGGGGCAGCTCTTCCTACGAGCAGTACTTC; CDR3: CASARGSSSYEQYF
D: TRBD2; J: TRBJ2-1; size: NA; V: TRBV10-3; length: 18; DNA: TGTGCCATCAGTCCAACTAGCGGGAGGGTACGCTCCTACAATGAGCAGTTCTTC; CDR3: CAISPTSGRVRSYNEQFF
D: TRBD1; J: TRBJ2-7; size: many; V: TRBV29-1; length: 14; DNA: TGCAGCGTTGGAAGGCGACAGGGGCCCTACGAGCAGTACTTC; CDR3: CSVGRRQGPYEQYF
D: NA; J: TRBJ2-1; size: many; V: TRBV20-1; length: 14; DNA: TGCAGTGCTAGAATTGCTATACAAGCGGATGAGCAGTTCTTC; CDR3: CSARIAIQADEQFF
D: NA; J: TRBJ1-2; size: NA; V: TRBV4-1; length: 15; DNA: TGCGCCAGCAGCCAAGAAGGGCAACCTAACTATGGCTACACCTTC; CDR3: CASSQEGQPNYGYTF
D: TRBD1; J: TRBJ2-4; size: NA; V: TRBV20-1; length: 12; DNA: TGCAGTGCTAGAGAGGGGACAGGGGGCGGGTACTTC; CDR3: CSAREGTGGGYF
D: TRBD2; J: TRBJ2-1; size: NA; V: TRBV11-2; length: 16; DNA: TGTGCCAGCAGCATAACTAGCGGGGGGGTGAGGAATGAGCAGTTCTTC; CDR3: CASSITSGGVRNEQFF
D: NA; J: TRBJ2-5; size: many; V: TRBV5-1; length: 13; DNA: TGCGCCAGCAGCGGGGACTACCAAGAGACCCAGTACTTC; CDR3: CASSGDYQETQYF
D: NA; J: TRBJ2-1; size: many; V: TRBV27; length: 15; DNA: TGTGCCAGCAGAAGTGGCGGGCAGTCCTACAATGAGCAGTTCTTC; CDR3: CASRSGGQSYNEQFF
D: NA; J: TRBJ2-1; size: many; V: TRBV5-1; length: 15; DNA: TGCGCCAGCAGCGCGGACGGGAGCTCCTACAATGAGCAGTTCTTC; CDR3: CASSADGSSYNEQFF
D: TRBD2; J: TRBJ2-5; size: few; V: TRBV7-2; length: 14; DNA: TGTGCCAGCAGCTCCGGACTAGCGAAGAAGACCCAGTACTTC; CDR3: CASSSGLAKKTQYF
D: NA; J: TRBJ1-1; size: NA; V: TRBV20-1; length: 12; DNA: TGCAGTGCTAAAGGGACGAACACTGAAGCTTTCTTT; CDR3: CSAKGTNTEAFF
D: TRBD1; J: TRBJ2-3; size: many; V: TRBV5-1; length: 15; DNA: TGCGCCAGCAGCTTGGGACAGGGGGCCCCAGATACGCAGTATTTT; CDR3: CASSLGQGAPDTQYF
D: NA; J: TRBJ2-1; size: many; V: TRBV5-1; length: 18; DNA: TGCGCCAGCAGCTTCATCCTCCTCCCCCTGCGGAATTACAATGAGCAGTTCTTC; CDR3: CASSFILLPLRNYNEQFF
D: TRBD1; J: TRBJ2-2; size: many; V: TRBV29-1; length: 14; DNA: TGCAGCGTCCAAGGACAGGGGAACACCGGGGAGCTGTTTTTT; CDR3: CSVQGQGNTGELFF
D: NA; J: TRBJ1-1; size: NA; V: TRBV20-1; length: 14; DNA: TGCAGTGCTAGATTGGGGCCCATGAACACTGAAGCTTTCTTT; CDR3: CSARLGPMNTEAFF
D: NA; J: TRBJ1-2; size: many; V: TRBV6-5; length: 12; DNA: TGTGCCAGCAGAAGCCAAGGGTATGGCTACACCTTC; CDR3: CASRSQGYGYTF